This T cell receptor (beta chain) was sequenced during a study of T cell responses to AZD1222 COVID-19 vaccine. Study observations and caveats: In the spike-specific TCR repertoire, nearly half reportedly target unmutated variant regions. Repertoire sampling was restricted to post-peak T cell response timepoints. Females made up more of the donors, who were largely white British, and clonal diversity may have come out too low. The span of vaccine-associated CD4 TCRs extended across spike, with dominance at 160-218 and 743-854.

TCRdb's copy holds only in-frame clones and misses some; the assay was immunoSEQ multiplex PCR. This table holds 30,000 to 35,000 clones, 65% to 90% found once. This CDR3 is 15 amino acids long. The trim removed 5 bases at V and 4 bases at J, leaving 10 bases unmatched. From germline, CDR1 is SGHTA and CDR2 FQGNSA. Note on this clone: What it binds is unknown.

Specimen: peripheral blood, collected 28 days after the second AZD1222 dose. This TCR was recovered from an adult who received the AZD1222 COVID-19 vaccine. The chain carries TRBV7-2 and TRBJ1-2; the match to TRBD1 covers 7 bases. This chain's CDR3 is CASSQKQGFRYGYTF. CDR3 DNA sequence: TGTGCCAGCAGCCAAAAACAGGGGTTCCGCTATGGCTACACCTTC.